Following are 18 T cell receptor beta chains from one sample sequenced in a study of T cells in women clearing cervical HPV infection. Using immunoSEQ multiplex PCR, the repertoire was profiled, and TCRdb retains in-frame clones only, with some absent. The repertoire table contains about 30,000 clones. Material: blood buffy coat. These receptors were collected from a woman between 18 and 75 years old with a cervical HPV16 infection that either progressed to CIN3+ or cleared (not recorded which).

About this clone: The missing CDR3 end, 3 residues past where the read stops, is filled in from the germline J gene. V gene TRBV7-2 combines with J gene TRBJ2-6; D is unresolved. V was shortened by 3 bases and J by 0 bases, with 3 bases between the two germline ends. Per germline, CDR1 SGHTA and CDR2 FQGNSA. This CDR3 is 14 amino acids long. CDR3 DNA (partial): TGTGCCAGCAGCTTCTCCTCTGGGGCCAACGTC. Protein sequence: CASSFSSGANV. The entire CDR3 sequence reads CASSFSSGANVLTF. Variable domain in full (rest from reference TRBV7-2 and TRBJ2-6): GAGVSQSPSNKVTEKGKDVELRCDPISGHTALYWYRQSLGQGLEFLIYFQGNSAPDKSGLPSDRFSAERTGGSVSTLTIQRTQQEDSAVYLCASSFSSGANVLTFGAGSRLTVL.

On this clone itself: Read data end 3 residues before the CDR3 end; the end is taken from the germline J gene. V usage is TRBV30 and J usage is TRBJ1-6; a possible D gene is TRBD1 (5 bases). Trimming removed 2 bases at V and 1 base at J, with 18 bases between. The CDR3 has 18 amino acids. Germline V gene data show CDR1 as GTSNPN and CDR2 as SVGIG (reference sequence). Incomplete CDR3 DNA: TGTGCCTGGAGTCTTCGTTGGAGGGGAAGGTCCTATAATTCACCC. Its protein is CAWSLRWRGRSYNSP. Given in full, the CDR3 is CAWSLRWRGRSYNSPLHF.

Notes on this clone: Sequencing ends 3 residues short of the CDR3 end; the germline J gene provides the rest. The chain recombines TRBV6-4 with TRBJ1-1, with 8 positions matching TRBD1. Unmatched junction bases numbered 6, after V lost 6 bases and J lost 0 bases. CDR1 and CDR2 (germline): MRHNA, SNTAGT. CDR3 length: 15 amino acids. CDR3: CASRAQGEMNTEAFF. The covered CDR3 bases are TGTGCCAGCAGGGCACAGGGGGAAATGAACACTGAA.

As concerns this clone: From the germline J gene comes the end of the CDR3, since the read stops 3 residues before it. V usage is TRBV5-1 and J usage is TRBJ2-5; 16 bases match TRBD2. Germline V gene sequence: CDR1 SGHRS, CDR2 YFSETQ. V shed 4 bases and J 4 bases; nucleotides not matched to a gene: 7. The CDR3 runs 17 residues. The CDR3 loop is CASSMGLAGGPGETQYF. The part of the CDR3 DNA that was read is TGCGCCAGCAGCATGGGACTAGCGGGGGGGCCGGGAGAGACC.

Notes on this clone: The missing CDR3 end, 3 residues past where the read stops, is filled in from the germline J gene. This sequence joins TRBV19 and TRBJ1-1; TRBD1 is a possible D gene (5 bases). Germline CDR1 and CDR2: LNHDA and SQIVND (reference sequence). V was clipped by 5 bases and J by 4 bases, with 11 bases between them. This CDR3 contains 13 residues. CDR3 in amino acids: CASSWGEGTEAFF. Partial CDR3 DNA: TGTGCCAGTAGTTGGGGGGAGGGCACTGAA.

The sequenced part of the CDR3 DNA is TGCAGCGTTGGCGCCGACCTGGGACAGGGAATCTATGGC. This sequence encodes CSVGADLGQGIYG. The entire CDR3 is CSVGADLGQGIYGYTF. The rearrangement joins TRBV29-1 to TRBJ1-2; 9 nucleotides align to TRBD1. The read finishes 3 residues shy of the CDR3 end, and the germline J gene is used to complete it. Germline CDR1 is SQVTM and CDR2 is ANQGSEA. The junction had 13 bases not matched to a gene; V was cut back by 4 bases and J by 4 bases. CDR3 length: 16 amino acids.

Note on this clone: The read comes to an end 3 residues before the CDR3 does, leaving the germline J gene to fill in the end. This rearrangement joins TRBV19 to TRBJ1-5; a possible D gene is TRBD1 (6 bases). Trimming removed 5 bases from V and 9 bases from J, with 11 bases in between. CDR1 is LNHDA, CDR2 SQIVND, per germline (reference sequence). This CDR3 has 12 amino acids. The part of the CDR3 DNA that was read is TGTGCCAGTAGTTACAGGGAGGCGCCC. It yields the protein CASSYREAP. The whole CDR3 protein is CASSYREAPQHF.

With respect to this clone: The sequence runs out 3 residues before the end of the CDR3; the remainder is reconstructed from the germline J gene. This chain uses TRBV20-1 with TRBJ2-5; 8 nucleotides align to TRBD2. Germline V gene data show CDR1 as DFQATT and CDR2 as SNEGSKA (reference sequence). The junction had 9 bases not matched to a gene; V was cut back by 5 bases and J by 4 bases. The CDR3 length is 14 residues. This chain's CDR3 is CSAHLAGSGETQYF. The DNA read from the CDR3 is TGCAGTGCTCACCTAGCGGGCTCGGGAGAGACC.

The CDR3 loop is CASSRGTGGYEQYF. CDR3 DNA, as far as it was read: TGTGCCAGCAGCCGAGGGACAGGGGGCTACGAG. The chain uses TRBV7-6 and TRBJ2-7; 11 bases are a match to TRBD1. The CDR3 extends 3 residues past the end of the read, so its final part is completed from the germline J gene. The CDR3 spans 14 residues. The ends lost 5 bases at V and 3 bases at J; junction bases unmatched: 3. Germline loops: CDR1 SGHVS, CDR2 FNYEAQ.

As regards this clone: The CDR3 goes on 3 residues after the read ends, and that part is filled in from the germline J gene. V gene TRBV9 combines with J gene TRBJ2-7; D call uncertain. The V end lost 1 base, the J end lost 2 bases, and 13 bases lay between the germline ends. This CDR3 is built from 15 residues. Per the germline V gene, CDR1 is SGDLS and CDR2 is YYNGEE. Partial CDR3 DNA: TGTGCCAGCAGCGTATACGTGGGCGAGACCTACGAG. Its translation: CASSVYVGETYE. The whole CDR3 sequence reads CASSVYVGETYEQYF. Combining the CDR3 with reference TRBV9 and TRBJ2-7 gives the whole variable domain DSGVTQTPKHLITATGQRVTLRCSPRSGDLSVYWYQQSLDQGLQFLIQYYNGEERAKGNILERFSAQQFPDLHSELNLSSLELGDSALYFCASSVYVGETYEQYFGPGTRLTVT.

The CDR3 DNA, read in part, is TGTGCCAGCAGCTCCGCGGGACTAGCGAAAGACATT. It specifies CASSSAGLAKDI. The complete CDR3 reads CASSSAGLAKDIQYF. V gene TRBV7-2 combines with J gene TRBJ2-4; the match to TRBD2 covers 10 bases. The read falls 3 residues short of the CDR3 end, and the missing part is taken from the germline J gene. The germline CDR1 and CDR2 sequences are SGHTA and FQGNSA. The CDR3 has 15 residues. J gave up 8 bases and V 4 bases, and 8 bases lay outside the gene matches.

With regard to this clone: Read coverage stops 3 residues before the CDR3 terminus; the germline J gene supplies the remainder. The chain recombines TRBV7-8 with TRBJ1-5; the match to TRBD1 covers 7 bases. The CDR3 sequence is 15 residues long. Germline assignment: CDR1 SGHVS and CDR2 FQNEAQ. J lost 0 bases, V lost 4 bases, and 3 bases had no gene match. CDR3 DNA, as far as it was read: TGTGCCAGCAGCTCGGGACAGTATAGCAATCAGCCC. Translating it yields CASSSGQYSNQP. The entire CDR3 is CASSSGQYSNQPQHF.

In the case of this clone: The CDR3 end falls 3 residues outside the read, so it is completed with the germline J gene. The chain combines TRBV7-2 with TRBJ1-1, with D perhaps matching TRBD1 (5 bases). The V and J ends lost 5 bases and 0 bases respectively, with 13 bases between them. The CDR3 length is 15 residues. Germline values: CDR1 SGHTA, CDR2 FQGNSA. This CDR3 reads CASSKIARVNTEAFF. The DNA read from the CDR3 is TGTGCCAGCAGCAAAATCGCCAGGGTGAACACTGAA.

This CDR3 reads CASSIEQGWVGTEAFF. The sequenced CDR3 bases are TGCGCCAGCAGCATCGAACAGGGGTGGGTAGGGACTGAA. V usage is TRBV5-1 and J usage is TRBJ1-1; TRBD1 matches 7 bases. The read finishes 3 residues shy of the CDR3 end, and the germline J gene is used to complete it. Trimming cost V 4 bases and J 5 bases; bases outside gene matches: 14. The germline gives CDR1 SGHRS, CDR2 YFSETQ. CDR3 length equals 16 residues.

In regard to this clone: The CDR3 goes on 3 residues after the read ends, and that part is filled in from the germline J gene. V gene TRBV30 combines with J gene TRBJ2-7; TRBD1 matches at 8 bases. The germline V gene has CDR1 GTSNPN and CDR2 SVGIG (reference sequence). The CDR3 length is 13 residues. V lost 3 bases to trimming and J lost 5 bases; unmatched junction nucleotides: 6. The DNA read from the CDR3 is TGTGCCTGGAGGCCGACAGGGGAAAACGAG. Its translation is CAWRPTGENE. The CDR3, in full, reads CAWRPTGENEQYF.

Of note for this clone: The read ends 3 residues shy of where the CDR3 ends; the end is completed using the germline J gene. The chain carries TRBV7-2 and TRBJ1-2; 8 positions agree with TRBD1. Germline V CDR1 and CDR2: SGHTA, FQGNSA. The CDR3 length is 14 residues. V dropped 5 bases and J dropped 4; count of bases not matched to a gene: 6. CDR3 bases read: TGTGCCAGCAGCCCGACAGGACAGGGCTATGGC. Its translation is CASSPTGQGYG. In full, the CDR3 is CASSPTGQGYGYTF.

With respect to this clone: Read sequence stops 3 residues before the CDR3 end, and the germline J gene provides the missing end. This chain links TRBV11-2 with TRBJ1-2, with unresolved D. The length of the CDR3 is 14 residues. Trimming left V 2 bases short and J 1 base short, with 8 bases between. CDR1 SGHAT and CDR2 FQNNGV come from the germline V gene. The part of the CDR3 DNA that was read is TGTGCCAGCAGCTTACTCCAGGTTAACTATGGC. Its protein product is CASSLLQVNYG. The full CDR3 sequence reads CASSLLQVNYGYTF.

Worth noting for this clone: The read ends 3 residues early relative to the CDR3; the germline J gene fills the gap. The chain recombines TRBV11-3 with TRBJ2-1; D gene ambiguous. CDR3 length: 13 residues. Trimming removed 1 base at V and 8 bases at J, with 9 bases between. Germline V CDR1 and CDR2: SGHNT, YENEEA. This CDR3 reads CASSLGQADEQFF. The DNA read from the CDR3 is TGTGCCAGCAGCTTAGGCCAGGCTGATGAG.